Below, 20 T cell receptor beta chains from the same sample are listed, as sequenced in a study of OX40 agonist ivuxolimab in advanced cancers. Generated by immunoSEQ multiplex PCR, the TCRdb table keeps only in-frame clones and is missing some. The sample has tens of thousands of clones; roughly 85% are singletons. This sample comprised CD4+ or CD8+ T cells sorted from blood, obtained in a trial of the OX40 agonist ivuxolimab. The receptor set was obtained from an adult with an advanced solid tumor such as melanoma, head and neck, liver or kidney cancer.

The V and J genes are TRBV19 and TRBJ2-1, with D possibly being TRBD2 (5 bases). The V gene lost 6 bases and the J gene lost 2 bases, with 11 bases spanning the gap. Germline CDR1 and CDR2: LNHDA and SQIVND (reference sequence). The CDR3 runs 14 residues. Here the CDR3 reads CASRPGVTYNEQFF. The CDR3 DNA reads as TGTGCCAGTAGGCCCGGGGTTACCTACAATGAGCAGTTCTTC.

This chain uses TRBV15 with TRBJ1-2; D is uncertain. V lost 0 bases, J lost 1 base, and 6 bases lay in between. In germline, CDR1 is LNHNV, CDR2 YYDKDF (reference sequence). The CDR3 runs to 14 residues. CDR3 bases: TGTGCCACCAGCAGAGAATACAGTAACTATGGCTACACCTTC. Protein: CATSREYSNYGYTF.

This chain joins TRBV4-3 and TRBJ1-1; 7 bases map to TRBD1. Germline loops: CDR1 LGHNA, CDR2 YSLEER. V was clipped by 1 base and J by 5 bases; unmatched bases: 4. CDR3 length equals 14 residues. The CDR3 DNA reads as TGCGCCAGCAGCCAAGTAAACAGGGGTACTGAAGCTTTCTTT. It codes for CASSQVNRGTEAFF.

V and J are TRBV18 and TRBJ2-5; D gene uncertain. The germline V and J ends were trimmed by 3 bases and 2 bases, with 7 bases remaining between them. The germline V gene has CDR1 KGHSH and CDR2 LQKENI. The CDR3 spans 13 residues. The CDR3 sequence is CASSPAEQETQYF. The DNA of the CDR3 is TGTGCCAGCTCACCTGCGGAACAAGAGACCCAGTACTTC.

The chain uses TRBV9 and TRBJ1-6; 7 positions match TRBD1. J lost 5 bases, V lost 3 bases, and 5 bases had no gene match. The CDR3 sequence is 15 residues long. Germline assignment: CDR1 SGDLS and CDR2 YYNGEE. DNA for the CDR3: TGTGCCAGCAGCGCCCAACAGGGGCATAATTCACCCCTCCACTTT. Translated, it gives CASSAQQGHNSPLHF.

Regarding this clone: The junction departs from the called germline gene at one end, perhaps through a read error. The chain recombines TRBV6-7 with TRBJ2-7; 9 bases line up with TRBD1. TRBV6-7 has ORF status, its function being uncertain. The CDR3 sequence is 10 residues long. The CDR3 reads CAGSCHRGRF. In DNA, the CDR3 is TGTGCCGGCAGTTGTCACAGGGGGCGCTTC.

V usage is TRBV5-1 and J usage is TRBJ1-6; D is ambiguous. Deletions cut 0 bases from V and 7 bases from J, with 5 bases between. Germline V CDR1 and CDR2: SGHRS, YFSETQ. The length of the CDR3 is 13 residues. The CDR3 sequence: CASSLGPNSPLHF. The CDR3 nucleotides are TGCGCCAGCAGCTTGGGACCGAATTCACCCCTCCACTTT.

The chain carries TRBV27 and TRBJ2-7; D gene uncertain. Between the trimmed V and J ends, which lost 3 bases and 1 base, there was a span of 10 bases. The CDR3 is made up of 14 amino acids. The germline CDR1 and CDR2 sequences are MNHEY and SMNVEV (reference sequence). CDR3 DNA sequence: TGTGCCAGCAGTTTTCAGACGGATTCCTACGAGCAGTACTTC. It codes for CASSFQTDSYEQYF.

V and J are TRBV29-1 and TRBJ1-2; unclear D gene. The CDR3 spans 11 residues. V lost 3 bases and J 4 bases, leaving 6 bases between the germline ends. From germline, CDR1 is SQVTM and CDR2 ANQGSEA. CDR3 nucleotides: TGCAGCGTTGATCGGGGCTATGGCTACACCTTC. Translated: CSVDRGYGYTF.

The gene calls are TRBV7-2 and TRBJ1-2; D gene uncertain. This CDR3 is built from 12 residues. The germline gives CDR1 SGHTA, CDR2 FQGNSA. The V end lost 5 bases, the J end lost 8 bases, and 12 bases lay between the germline ends. CDR3 protein: CASSPLWRGYTF. The DNA for the CDR3 is TGTGCCAGCAGCCCCCTTTGGCGGGGCTACACCTTC.

This clone has only one observation. The CDR3: CASSILRDATQYF. CDR3 sequence (DNA): TGTGCCAGCAGTATACTCAGGGATGCGACCCAGTACTTC. The rearrangement joins TRBV6-5 to TRBJ2-5; maybe TRBD1 (5 bases). Germline CDR1 and CDR2: MNHEY and SVGAGI. V lost 5 bases to trimming and J lost 7 bases, with 14 bases between them. The CDR3 sequence is 13 residues long.

This chain links TRBV19 with TRBJ2-6; weak D call: TRBD1 (6 bases). Trimming cost V 6 bases and J 0 bases, with 6 bases left between them. This CDR3 spans 14 amino acids. Germline V gene data show CDR1 as LNHDA and CDR2 as SQIVND (reference sequence). The DNA of the CDR3 is TGTGCCAGTAGCAGGGGCTCTGGGGCCAACGTCCTGACTTTC. This sequence encodes CASSRGSGANVLTF.

The gene calls are TRBV6-5 and TRBJ2-1, with 8 bases identical to TRBD1. The CDR3 consists of 12 residues. Germline assignment: CDR1 MNHEY and CDR2 SVGAGI. V shed 6 bases, J shed 11 bases, and the junction held 6 bases outside the gene matches. CDR3 protein: CASSLTGGQQFF. The CDR3 DNA reads TGTGCCAGCAGCCTAACAGGGGGACAGCAGTTCTTC.

This clone is a singleton in its sample. The rearrangement joins TRBV6-5 to TRBJ2-7, with 9 bases identical to TRBD1. Germline V gene lookup returns CDR1 MNHEY and CDR2 SVGAGI. V was pared by 5 bases and J by 3 bases, with 8 bases of the junction left unmatched. The CDR3 has 15 amino acids. CDR3 in amino acids: CASSLTGTGIYEQYF. DNA for the CDR3: TGTGCCAGCAGTCTTACCGGGACAGGGATCTACGAGCAGTACTTC.

The rearrangement uses TRBV5-4 and TRBJ1-3; tentative D call: TRBD1 (5 bases). The CDR3 covers 16 residues. The germline gives CDR1 SGHNT, CDR2 YYREEE (reference sequence). V lost 0 bases to trimming and J lost 10 bases, with 20 bases between them. CDR3 sequence (DNA): TGTGCCAGCAGCTTGGTGGGAGCAGGGAGCCCCGGAACCATATATTTT. Translation: CASSLVGAGSPGTIYF.

The genes are TRBV2 and TRBJ2-1; D gene unclear. Looked up from germline, CDR1 is SNHLY and CDR2 is FYNNEI. The CDR3 length is 15 residues. The V and J ends lost 6 bases and 0 bases respectively, with 12 bases between them. The CDR3 DNA reads TGTGCCAGCAGGCTCCTGGTGAACTCCTACAATGAGCAGTTCTTC. Amino acids: CASRLLVNSYNEQFF.

The chain recombines TRBV27 with TRBJ1-1; 7 bases are shared with TRBD1. Germline loops: CDR1 MNHEY, CDR2 SMNVEV (reference sequence). Trimming at V came to 2 bases and at J to 4 bases, leaving 4 bases not matched to a gene. The CDR3 is made up of 14 amino acids. The CDR3 nucleotides read TGTGCCAGCAGTTTAAAACCAGGGGGCACTGAAGCTTTCTTT. It codes for CASSLKPGGTEAFF.

CDR3 loop: CATSTLTGGTYEQYF. The CDR3, as DNA: TGTGCCACCAGCACCCTGACAGGGGGGACCTACGAGCAGTACTTC. J is TRBJ2-7 and V is TRBV15; 9 positions match TRBD1. The length of the CDR3 is 15 residues. From germline, CDR1 is LNHNV and CDR2 YYDKDF (reference sequence). J gave up 2 bases and V 4 bases, and 6 bases lay outside the gene matches.

The chain combines TRBV6-5 with TRBJ2-2; 7 bases align to TRBD2. The CDR3 extends over 16 amino acids. Germline-derived CDR1 and CDR2 are MNHEY and SVGAGI. The junction had 7 bases not matched to a gene; V was cut back by 0 bases and J by 6 bases. The CDR3 DNA follows: TGTGCCAGCAGTTACTCGAGGGGTAGCGGGTCCGGGGAGCTGTTTTTT. Protein product: CASSYSRGSGSGELFF.

CDR3 region: CASSSGQAEQYF. CDR3 coding DNA: TGTGCCAGCAGTTCCGGACAGGCCGAGCAGTACTTC. The genes are TRBV2 and TRBJ2-7, with TRBD1 matching over 7 bases. The CDR3 runs 12 residues. The germline gives CDR1 SNHLY, CDR2 FYNNEI. V lost 5 bases, J lost 6 bases, and 4 bases stayed unmatched.